This record covers a single T cell receptor (beta chain). The CDR3 has 15 residues. The V gene's germline CDR1 is MGHRA and CDR2 YSYEKL. V was pared by 4 bases and J by 3 bases, with 13 bases between. These data belong to a study of glioma-infiltrating T cells after dendritic cell vaccination. Sequencing was performed with immunoSEQ multiplex PCR; in TCRdb, only in-frame clones are kept and a portion is missing. The repertoire includes under 75,000 clones, 70% to 90% of them detected once, and roughly 8.8% sits in the top ten. Time point given: after dendritic cell vaccination, including at tumor progression/relapse.

The V call is TRBV4-1, the J call TRBJ2-1; D might be TRBD2 (6 bases). Sequencing used blood, obtained after dendritic cell vaccination. The sequence was obtained from a human donor with glioblastoma. The CDR3, as DNA: TGCGCCAGCAGCCGCGGGGCGGTTAACTACAATGAGCAGTTCTTC. It is translated as CASSRGAVNYNEQFF.